These 5 T cell receptor beta chains came from one sample sequenced in a study of T-cell memory formation after mild COVID-19. MiXCR was run by TCRdb on the 5' RACE reads, yielding one entry per CDR3 protein. The data hold 250,000 to 300,000 distinct CDR3 sequences, with roughly 16% observed a single time. The sequenced material came from PBMCs or a T cell subset sorted from them (not recorded which). These receptors came from a man between 18 and 29 years old who had mild COVID-19 (a few samples of this study predate the infection). Cell type and time point are not known.

This clonotype occurred a few times. The chain has TRBV12-3 or TRBV12-4 and TRBJ2-1; D could derive from TRBD1 or TRBD2 (5 bases each). The V gene lost 6 bases and the J gene lost 5 bases, with 20 bases spanning the gap. The CDR3 loop spans 16 amino acids. The CDR3 sequence is CASRERLGRQNNEQFF. The CDR3 nucleotides are TGTGCCAGCAGGGAACGTCTGGGACGGCAAAACAATGAGCAGTTCTTC.

This clonotype has more than one count but fewer than ten. The rearrangement joins TRBV6-2 or TRBV6-3 to TRBJ1-2, with 9 bases fitting TRBD1. From germline, CDR1 is MNHEY and CDR2 SVGEGT. The J segment lost 8 bases and the V segment lost 5 bases, leaving 15 bases of the junction unmatched. There are 16 residues in the CDR3. The CDR3 nucleotides read TGTGCCAGCAGTCGGGATCCCGGGACAGGGTCGAGCGGCTACACCTTC. Translating gives CASSRDPGTGSSGYTF.

The chain couples TRBV4-3 to TRBJ1-5, with D perhaps TRBD1 (5 bases). CDR1 and CDR2 (germline): LGHNA, YSLEER. Trimming took 3 bases from V and 6 from J, leaving 15 bases between them. The CDR3 contains 15 residues. In DNA form, the CDR3 reads TGCGCCAGCAGCCAGTATACGGGGGGGGGTCAGCCCCAGCATTTT. It is translated as CASSQYTGGGQPQHF.

The chain links TRBV3-1 to TRBJ2-7; possible D gene TRBD1, 6 bases. CDR1 LGHDT and CDR2 YNNKEL come from the germline V gene (reference sequence). CDR3 length: 15 residues. Trimming pared 4 bases from V and 1 base from J, leaving 14 bases between. The CDR3 DNA is TGTGCCAGCAGCCCCAGTTTTACAGGGTCCTACGAGCAGTACGTC. It specifies CASSPSFTGSYEQYV.

This sequence joins TRBV29-1 and TRBJ1-2; possibly TRBD1 for D (6 bases). V was cut by 6 bases and J by 6 bases, with 14 bases left in between. This CDR3 is built from 12 residues. Per the germline V gene, CDR1 is SQVTM and CDR2 is ANQGSEA. CDR3 coding DNA: TGCAGCGTAGTTCGGACAGTCGATGGCTACACCTTC. Translation: CSVVRTVDGYTF.